Below, one T cell receptor beta chain is given with its context. Method: immunoSEQ multiplex PCR; TCRdb's copy keeps in-frame clones and lacks some. The sample lists tens of thousands of clones; under 95% were seen once. These data belong to a study of T cells in tuberculosis. V trimming: 10 bases; J trimming: 4 bases; junction bases outside the gene matches: 5. CDR1 is MNHEY and CDR2 is SVGAGI in the germline V gene. The CDR3 spans 13 residues. This sample's time point: new active TB diagnosis, blood taken before or within 7 days of starting treatment. Each clinical donor contributed on average roughly 92,000 T cells from unsorted cryopreserved PBMC.

The clonotype was recovered from an adult with tuberculosis. Some clones in this sample may be carry-over from other donors' samples. The V and J genes are TRBV6-5 and TRBJ2-3; TRBD1 agrees at 10 bases. The sequencing here drew on PBMCs, taken at tuberculosis diagnosis. The CDR3 loop reads CAKRGTGADTQYF. The CDR3 coding sequence is TGTGCCAAGAGAGGGACAGGGGCAGATACGCAGTATTTT.